A selection of T cell receptor beta chains follows, all from one sample in a study of blood T cells in healthy people across ages. TCRdb analysed the 5' RACE reads with MiXCR anew, one entry per CDR3 protein. The sample yields 1.4 million or so distinct CDR3 sequences, approximately 43% seen once. Specimen: blood. Receptor source: a woman aged 18 to 35 in good health. Both conserved end residues are part of each CDR3. The D gene is left open where the match is weak. Not all rows give a size; the values are once, few, many and, for expanded clones, a class.

V gene,D gene,J gene,clone size,CDR3 protein,CDR3 DNA
TRBV27,.,TRBJ2-3,.,CASRYPSRFGTDTQYF,TGTGCCAGCAGGTACCCCTCCCGCTTTGGCACAGATACGCAGTATTTT
TRBV7-9,.,TRBJ1-1,.,CASSSTQVNTEAFF,TGTGCCAGCAGCTCGACCCAGGTGAACACTGAAGCTTTCTTT
TRBV7-9,.,TRBJ1-2,.,CASSALQGRVLSGYTF,TGTGCCAGCAGCGCCCTACAGGGAAGGGTTCTCAGTGGCTACACCTTC
TRBV12-3/TRBV12-4,TRBD1,TRBJ2-7,.,CASSADRAEQYF,TGTGCCAGCAGTGCCGACAGGGCCGAGCAGTACTTC
TRBV6-2/TRBV6-3,TRBD1,TRBJ1-2,few,CASSPGTGGSYHYGYTF,TGTGCCAGCAGTCCCGGGACAGGGGGATCCTACCACTATGGCTACACCTTC
TRBV6-5,TRBD2,TRBJ2-7,few,CASSYSAGDYEQYF,TGTGCCAGCAGTTACTCGGCGGGAGACTACGAGCAGTACTTC
TRBV27,.,TRBJ2-3,few,CASSYQGGGTDTQYF,TGTGCCAGCAGTTATCAGGGCGGGGGCACAGATACGCAGTATTTT
TRBV4-3,.,TRBJ2-5,once,CASSPFTGQKYNEQYF,TGCGCCAGCAGCCCATTCACTGGACAGAAATACAATGAGCAGTACTTC
TRBV27,.,TRBJ2-2,few,CASSFPGTGELFF,TGTGCCAGCAGTTTTCCGGGCACCGGGGAGCTGTTTTTT
TRBV7-4,TRBD2,TRBJ2-3,.,CASSLIGRATDTQYF,TGTGCCAGCAGCTTAATCGGGAGGGCCACAGATACGCAGTATTTT
TRBV25-1,.,TRBJ2-7,.,CASSNYGPRAYEQYF,TGTGCCAGCAGTAACTACGGCCCGAGGGCCTACGAGCAGTACTTC
TRBV27,TRBD2,TRBJ2-1,few,CASSTFGWGEGLPNEQFF,TGTGCCAGCAGTACTTTCGGTTGGGGGGAGGGCCTCCCAAATGAGCAGTTCTTC
TRBV5-1,.,TRBJ1-1,few,CASSLAGTSNTEAFF,TGCGCCAGCAGCTTGGCTGGAACCTCGAACACTGAAGCTTTCTTT
TRBV7-2,.,TRBJ2-1,many,CASSLRAAYNEQFF,TGTGCCAGCAGCTTACGAGCGGCGTACAATGAGCAGTTCTTC
TRBV4-3,.,TRBJ1-2,few,CASSPDRGAYYGYTF,TGCGCCAGCAGCCCAGACCGGGGAGCCTACTATGGCTACACCTTC
TRBV9,TRBD2,TRBJ2-5,.,CASSKGASGSVVETQYF,TGTGCCAGCAGCAAAGGGGCTAGCGGCTCGGTAGTGGAGACCCAGTACTTC
TRBV20-1,TRBD2,TRBJ2-3,.,CSARAGGEGKDTRYF,TGCAGTGCTAGAGCCGGGGGGGAGGGGAAAGATACGCGGTATTTT
TRBV12-5,.,TRBJ2-3,.,CASGLWDPSTDTQYF,TGTGCTAGTGGTTTGTGGGACCCTAGCACAGATACGCAGTATTTT
TRBV7-8,TRBD2,TRBJ2-3,.,CASSPSGEADTQYF,TGTGCCAGCAGCCCTAGCGGGGAGGCAGATACGCAGTATTTT
TRBV7-9,.,TRBJ2-7,few,CASSLAGQLYEQYF,TGTGCCAGCAGCTTAGCAGGACAGCTCTACGAGCAGTACTTC
TRBV29-1,.,TRBJ2-5,.,CSVDSNEETQYF,TGCAGCGTTGATAGCAACGAAGAGACCCAGTACTTC
TRBV3-1,.,TRBJ1-1,.,CASSQRTQNTEAFF,TGTGCCAGCAGCCAGAGAACTCAGAACACTGAAGCTTTCTTT
TRBV12-3/TRBV12-4,.,TRBJ2-2,.,CASKAGDTGELFF,TGTGCCAGCAAGGCAGGGGATACCGGGGAGCTGTTTTTT
TRBV4-3,TRBD1,TRBJ1-2,.,CASSAYRGHNYGYTF,TGCGCCAGCAGCGCATACAGGGGGCATAACTATGGCTACACCTTC
TRBV6-5,.,TRBJ2-5,.,CASSGESRPYNEQYF,TGTGCCAGCAGTGGCGAGAGCAGGCCTTACAATGAGCAGTACTTC
TRBV6-1,.,TRBJ2-3,few,CATGLGGIADTQYF,TGTGCCACCGGCTTAGGGGGGATAGCAGATACGCAGTATTTT
TRBV4-1,.,TRBJ1-4,.,CASSQARGRGEKLFF,TGCGCCAGCAGCCAAGCTCGCGGGCGGGGTGAAAAACTGTTTTTT
TRBV24-1,.,TRBJ2-3,.,CATQDSTDTQYF,TGTGCCACCCAGGACAGCACAGATACGCAGTATTTT
TRBV9,TRBD2,TRBJ2-3,.,CASSAPSGKGTDTQYF,TGTGCCAGCAGCGCGCCGAGCGGGAAGGGCACAGATACGCAGTATTTT
TRBV7-9,.,TRBJ2-3,.,CASTPPARADTQYF,TGTGCCAGCACCCCACCCGCGAGGGCTGATACGCAGTATTTT
TRBV7-2,TRBD2,TRBJ2-1,.,CAGSSPGLAGGINEQFF,TGTGCCGGCAGCTCCCCGGGACTAGCGGGGGGAATCAATGAGCAGTTCTTC
TRBV3-1,.,TRBJ2-1,.,CASSQDRLGKQFF,TGTGCCAGCAGCCAAGATCGGCTAGGCAAGCAGTTCTTC
TRBV10-3,.,TRBJ2-3,few,CAISPGRLGDTQYF,TGTGCCATCAGCCCCGGACGGTTAGGAGATACGCAGTATTTT
TRBV28,.,TRBJ1-2,many,CGCGEVYGYTF,TGTGGGTGCGGAGAAGTCTATGGCTACACCTTC
TRBV4-3,.,TRBJ1-2,few,CASSQDSRSYGYTF,TGCGCCAGCAGCCAAGATTCCAGGAGCTATGGCTACACCTTC
TRBV4-3,.,TRBJ1-2,.,CASSQDMGDYGHTF,TGCGCCAGCAGCCAAGATATGGGGGACTATGGCCACACCTTC
TRBV6-4,.,TRBJ1-6,.,CASSDSGDGISPLHF,TGTGCCAGCAGTGACTCAGGGGATGGGATTTCACCCCTCCACTTT
TRBV5-1,.,TRBJ2-7,.,CASSRYRSPSSEQYF,TGCGCCAGCAGCAGATACAGGTCCCCCAGCTCCGAGCAGTACTTC
TRBV7-2,TRBD1,TRBJ1-4,few,CASSNQGQGGEKLFF,TGTGCCAGCAGCAACCAAGGACAGGGAGGTGAAAAACTGTTTTTT
TRBV20-1,.,TRBJ1-2,few,CSANKGRDYGYTF,TGCAGTGCTAACAAAGGCAGGGACTATGGCTACACCTTC